This T cell receptor (beta chain) was identified during a study of siplizumab effects on memory and regulatory T cells. Note on this clone: Its antigen is not known.

Each sample had about 100,000 TCR templates assayed. This table comes from immunoSEQ multiplex PCR, and its TCRdb copy is limited to in-frame clones, with some not included. The table has tens of thousands of clones, just over 95% seen once. Study-wide findings and caveats: Most alloreactive clones went unmapped to unstimulated subsets; only a minor fraction mapped. Naive T cells seemed more diverse than memory cells; they also seemed major alloresponse contributors.

V lost 3 bases and J lost 1; bases outside the gene matches: 2. The germline V gene encodes CDR1 MGHRA and CDR2 YSYEKL. The CDR3 covers 16 residues. This sequence joins TRBV4-1 and TRBJ2-1; 11 nucleotides match TRBD2. The specimen was naive CD8+ T cells sorted from blood. The TCR sequence derives from a human donor in good health. The CDR3 DNA reads as TGCGCCAGCAGCCATACTAGCGGGAGTTCCTACAATGAGCAGTTCTTC. Residues: CASSHTSGSSYNEQFF.